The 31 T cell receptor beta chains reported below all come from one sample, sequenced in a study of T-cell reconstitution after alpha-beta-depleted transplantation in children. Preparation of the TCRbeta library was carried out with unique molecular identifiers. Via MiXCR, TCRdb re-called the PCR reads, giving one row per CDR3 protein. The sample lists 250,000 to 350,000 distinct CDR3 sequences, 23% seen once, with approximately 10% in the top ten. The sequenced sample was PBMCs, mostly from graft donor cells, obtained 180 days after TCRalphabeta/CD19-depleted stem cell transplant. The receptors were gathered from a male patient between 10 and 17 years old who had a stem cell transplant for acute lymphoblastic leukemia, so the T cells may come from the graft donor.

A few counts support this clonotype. CDR3 sequence: CASSPASIGRGYNEQFF. CDR3 DNA sequence: TGTGCCAGCAGCCCTGCTTCTATCGGGAGGGGCTACAATGAGCAGTTCTTC. The chain is built from TRBV11-2 and TRBJ2-1, with TRBD2 identical over 8 bases. This CDR3 spans 17 amino acids. The germline V gene encodes CDR1 SGHAT and CDR2 FQNNGV. V lost 5 bases, J lost 3 bases, and 12 bases stayed unmatched.

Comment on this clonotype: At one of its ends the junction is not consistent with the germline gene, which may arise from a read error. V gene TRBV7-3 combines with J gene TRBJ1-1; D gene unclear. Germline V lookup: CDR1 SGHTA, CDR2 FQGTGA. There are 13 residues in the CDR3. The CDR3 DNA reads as TGTGCCAGCAGCTCACAAGGGAACACTGAAGCTCTCTTT. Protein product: CASSSQGNTEALF.

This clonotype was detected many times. Here the CDR3 reads CSARWREVTDTQYF. The CDR3 DNA is TGCAGTGCTAGGTGGCGGGAGGTCACAGATACGCAGTATTTT. The chain links TRBV20-1 to TRBJ2-3, with 8 bases lining up with TRBD2. J was trimmed by 2 bases and V by 3 bases; bases with no gene match: 4. This CDR3 region has 14 residues. CDR1 and CDR2 (germline): DFQATT, SNEGSKA (reference sequence).

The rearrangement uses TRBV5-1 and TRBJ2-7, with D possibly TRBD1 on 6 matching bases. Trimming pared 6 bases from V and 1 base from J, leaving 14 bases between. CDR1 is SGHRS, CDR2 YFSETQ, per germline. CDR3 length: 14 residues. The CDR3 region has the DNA TGCGCCAGCACCGGCGACACAGGGTCCTACGAGCAGTACTTC. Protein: CASTGDTGSYEQYF.

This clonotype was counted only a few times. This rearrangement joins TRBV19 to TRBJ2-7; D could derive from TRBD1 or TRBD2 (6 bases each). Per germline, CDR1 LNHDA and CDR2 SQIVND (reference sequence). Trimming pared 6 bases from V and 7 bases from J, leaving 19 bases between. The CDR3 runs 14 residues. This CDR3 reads CASSITTGAKEQYF. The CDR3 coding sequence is TGTGCCAGTAGCATCACGACGGGGGCAAAGGAGCAGTACTTC.

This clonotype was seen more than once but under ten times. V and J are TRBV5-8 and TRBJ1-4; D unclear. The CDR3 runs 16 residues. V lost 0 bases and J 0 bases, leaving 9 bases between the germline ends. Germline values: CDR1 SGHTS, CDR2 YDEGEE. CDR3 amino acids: CASSLVTAATNEKLFF. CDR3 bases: TGTGCCAGCAGCTTGGTGACGGCGGCAACTAATGAAAAACTGTTTTTT.

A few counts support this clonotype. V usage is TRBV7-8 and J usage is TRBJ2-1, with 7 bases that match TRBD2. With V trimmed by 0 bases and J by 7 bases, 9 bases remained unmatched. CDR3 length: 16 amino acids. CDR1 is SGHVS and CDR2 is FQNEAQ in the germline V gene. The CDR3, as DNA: TGTGCCAGCAGCTTAGCACTAGCGAGGATAGGGAATGAGCAGTTCTTC. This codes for CASSLALARIGNEQFF.

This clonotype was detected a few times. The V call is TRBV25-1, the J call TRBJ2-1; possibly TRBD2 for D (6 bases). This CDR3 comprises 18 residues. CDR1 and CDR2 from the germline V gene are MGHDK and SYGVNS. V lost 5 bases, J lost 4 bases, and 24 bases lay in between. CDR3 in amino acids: CASSYKEGALGLYNEQFF. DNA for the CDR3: TGTGCCAGCAGTTATAAGGAGGGCGCCCTAGGTTTATACAATGAGCAGTTCTTC.

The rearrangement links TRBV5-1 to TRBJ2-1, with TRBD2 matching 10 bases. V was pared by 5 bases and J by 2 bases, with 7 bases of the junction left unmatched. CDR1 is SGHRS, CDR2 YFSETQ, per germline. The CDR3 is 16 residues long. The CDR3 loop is CASRRGLAEAYNEQFF. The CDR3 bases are TGCGCCAGCAGACGTGGACTAGCGGAGGCCTACAATGAGCAGTTCTTC.

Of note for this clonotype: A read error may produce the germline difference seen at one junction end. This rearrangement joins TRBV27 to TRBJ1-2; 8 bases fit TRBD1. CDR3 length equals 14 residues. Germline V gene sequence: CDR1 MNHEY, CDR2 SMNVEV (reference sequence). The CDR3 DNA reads TGTGCCAGCAGTTTAACAGGACAGGGCTATAGCTACACCTTC. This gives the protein CASSLTGQGYSYTF.

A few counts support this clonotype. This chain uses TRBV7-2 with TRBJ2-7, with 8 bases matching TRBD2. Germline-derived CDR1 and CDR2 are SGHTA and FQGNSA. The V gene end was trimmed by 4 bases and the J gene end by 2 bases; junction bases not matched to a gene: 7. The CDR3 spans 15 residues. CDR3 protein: CASSSAGAPPYEQYF. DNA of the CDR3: TGTGCCAGCAGCTCAGCGGGAGCTCCCCCCTACGAGCAGTACTTC.

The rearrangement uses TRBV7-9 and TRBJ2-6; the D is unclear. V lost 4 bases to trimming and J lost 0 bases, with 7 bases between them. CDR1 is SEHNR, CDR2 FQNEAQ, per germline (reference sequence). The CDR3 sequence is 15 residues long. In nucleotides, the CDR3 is TGTGCCAGCAGCTCCAGCCGCTCTGGGGCCAACGTCCTGACTTTC. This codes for CASSSSRSGANVLTF.

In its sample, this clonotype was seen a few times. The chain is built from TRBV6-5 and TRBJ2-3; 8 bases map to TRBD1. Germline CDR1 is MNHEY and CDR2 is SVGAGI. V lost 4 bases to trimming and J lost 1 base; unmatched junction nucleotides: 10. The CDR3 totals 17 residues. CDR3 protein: CASSSQQGAGGTDTQYF. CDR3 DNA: TGTGCCAGCAGTTCACAGCAGGGGGCTGGGGGCACAGATACGCAGTATTTT.

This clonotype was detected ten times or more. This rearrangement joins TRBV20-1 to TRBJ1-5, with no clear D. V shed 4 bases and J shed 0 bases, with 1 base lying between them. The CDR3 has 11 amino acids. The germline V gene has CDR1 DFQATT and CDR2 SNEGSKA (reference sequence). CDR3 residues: CSATSNQPQHF. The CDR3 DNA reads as TGCAGTGCTACTAGCAATCAGCCCCAGCATTTT.

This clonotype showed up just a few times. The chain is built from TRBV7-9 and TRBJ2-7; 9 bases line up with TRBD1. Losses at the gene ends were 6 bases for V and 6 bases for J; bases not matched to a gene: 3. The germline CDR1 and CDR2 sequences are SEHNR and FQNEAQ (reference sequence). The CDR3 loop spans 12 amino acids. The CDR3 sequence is CASSQDRGEQYF. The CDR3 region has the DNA TGTGCCAGCAGTCAGGACAGGGGCGAGCAGTACTTC.

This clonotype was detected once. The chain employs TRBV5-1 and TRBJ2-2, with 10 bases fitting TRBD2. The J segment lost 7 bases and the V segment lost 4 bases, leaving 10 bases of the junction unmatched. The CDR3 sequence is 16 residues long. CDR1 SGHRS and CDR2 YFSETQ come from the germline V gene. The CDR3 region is CASSPQASGSSGELFF. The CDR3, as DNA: TGCGCCAGCAGCCCTCAAGCTAGCGGGAGTAGCGGGGAGCTGTTTTTT.

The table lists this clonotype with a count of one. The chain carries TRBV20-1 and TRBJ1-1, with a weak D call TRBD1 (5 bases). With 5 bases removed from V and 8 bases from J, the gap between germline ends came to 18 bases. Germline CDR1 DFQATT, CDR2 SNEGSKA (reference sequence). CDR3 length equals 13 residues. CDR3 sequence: CSARRRGAGEAFF. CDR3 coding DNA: TGCAGTGCTCGACGACGAGGGGCAGGAGAAGCTTTCTTT.

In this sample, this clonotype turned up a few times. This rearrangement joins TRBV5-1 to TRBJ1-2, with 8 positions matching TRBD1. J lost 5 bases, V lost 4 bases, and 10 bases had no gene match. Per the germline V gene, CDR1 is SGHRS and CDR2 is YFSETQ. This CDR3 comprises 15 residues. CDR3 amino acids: CASSGGQVLGYGYTF. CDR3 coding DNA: TGCGCCAGCAGCGGGGGACAGGTCCTTGGTTATGGCTACACCTTC.

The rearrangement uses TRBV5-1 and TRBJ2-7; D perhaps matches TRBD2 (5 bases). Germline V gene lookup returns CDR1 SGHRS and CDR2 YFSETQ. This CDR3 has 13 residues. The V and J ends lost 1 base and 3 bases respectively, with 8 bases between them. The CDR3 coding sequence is TGCGCCAGCAGCTTGTACGGGGTCTACGAGCAGTACTTC. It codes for CASSLYGVYEQYF.

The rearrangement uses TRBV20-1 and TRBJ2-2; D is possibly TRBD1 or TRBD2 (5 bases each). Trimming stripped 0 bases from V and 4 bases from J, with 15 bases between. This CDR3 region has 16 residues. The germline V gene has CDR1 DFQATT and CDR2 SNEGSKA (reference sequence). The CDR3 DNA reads TGCAGTGCTAGAGACCCCCGAACGGGACGCACCGGGGAGCTGTTTTTT. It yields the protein CSARDPRTGRTGELFF.

The CDR3 sequence: CASSPPPRTSGIFRYNEQFF. Written as DNA, the CDR3 is TGCGCCAGCAGCCCTCCTCCCCGGACTAGCGGGATCTTTCGTTACAATGAGCAGTTCTTC. V usage is TRBV5-1 and J usage is TRBJ2-1; 12 bases fit TRBD2. CDR1 is SGHRS and CDR2 is YFSETQ in the germline V gene. Germline trimming cut 4 bases from V and 4 bases from J; bases unmatched to any gene: 18. The CDR3 is 20 residues long. Drawing the rest from reference TRBV5-1 and TRBJ2-1, the complete variable domain is KAGVTQTPRYLIKTRGQQVTLSCSPISGHRSVSWYQQTPGQGLQFLFEYFSETQRNKGNFPGRFSGRQFSNSRSEMNVSTLELGDSALYLCASSPPPRTSGIFRYNEQFFGPGTRLTVL.

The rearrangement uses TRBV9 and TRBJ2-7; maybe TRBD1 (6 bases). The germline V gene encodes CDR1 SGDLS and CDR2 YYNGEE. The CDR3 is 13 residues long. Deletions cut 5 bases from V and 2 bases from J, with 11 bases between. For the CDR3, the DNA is TGTGCCAGCAGGTCTTCAGGGGCCTACGAGCAGTACTTC. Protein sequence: CASRSSGAYEQYF.

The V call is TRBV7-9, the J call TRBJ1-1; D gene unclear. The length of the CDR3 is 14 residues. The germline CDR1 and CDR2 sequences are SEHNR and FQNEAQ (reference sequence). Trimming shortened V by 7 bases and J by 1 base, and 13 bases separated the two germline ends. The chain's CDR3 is CASTFFGQNTEAFF. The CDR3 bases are TGTGCCAGCACCTTCTTCGGCCAGAACACTGAAGCTTTCTTT.

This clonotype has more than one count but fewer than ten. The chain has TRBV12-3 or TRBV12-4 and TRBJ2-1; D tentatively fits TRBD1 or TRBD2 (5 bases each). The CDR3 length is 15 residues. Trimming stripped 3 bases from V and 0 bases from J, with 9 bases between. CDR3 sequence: CASSFWDPSYNEQFF. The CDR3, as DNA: TGTGCCAGCAGTTTTTGGGACCCCTCCTACAATGAGCAGTTCTTC.

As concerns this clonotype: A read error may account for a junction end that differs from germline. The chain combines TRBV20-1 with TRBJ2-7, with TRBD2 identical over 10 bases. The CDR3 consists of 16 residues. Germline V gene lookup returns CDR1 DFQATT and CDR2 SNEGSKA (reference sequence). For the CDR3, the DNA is TGCTGTGCTAGAGATAGCAGCGGGAGGGTAAGGGACGAGCAGTACTTC. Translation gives CCARDSSGRVRDEQYF.

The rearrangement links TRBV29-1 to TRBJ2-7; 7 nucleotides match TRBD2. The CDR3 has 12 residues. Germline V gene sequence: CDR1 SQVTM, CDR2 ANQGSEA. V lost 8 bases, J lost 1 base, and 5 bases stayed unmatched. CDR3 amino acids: CSTSSGSYEQYF. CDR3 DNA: TGCAGCACCTCTAGCGGTTCCTACGAGCAGTACTTC.

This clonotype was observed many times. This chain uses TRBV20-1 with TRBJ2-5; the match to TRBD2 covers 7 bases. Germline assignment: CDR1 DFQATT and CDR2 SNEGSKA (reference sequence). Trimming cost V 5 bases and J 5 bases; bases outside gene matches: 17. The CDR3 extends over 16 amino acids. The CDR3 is CSAGALGGDQVETQYF. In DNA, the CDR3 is TGCAGTGCTGGCGCCCTGGGAGGGGATCAGGTGGAGACCCAGTACTTC.

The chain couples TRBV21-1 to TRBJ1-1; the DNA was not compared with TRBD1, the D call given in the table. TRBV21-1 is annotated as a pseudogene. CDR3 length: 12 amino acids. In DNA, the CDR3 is TGTGCCAGCAACTGGACAGGGTCTCTAGCTTTCTTT. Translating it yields CASNWTGSLAFF.

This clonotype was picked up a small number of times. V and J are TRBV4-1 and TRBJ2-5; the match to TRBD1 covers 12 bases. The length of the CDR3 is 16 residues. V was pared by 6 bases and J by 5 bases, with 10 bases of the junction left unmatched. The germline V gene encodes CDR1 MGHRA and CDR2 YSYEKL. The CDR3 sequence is CASRAPGQGARETQYF. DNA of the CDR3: TGCGCCAGCAGAGCCCCGGGACAGGGGGCTAGGGAGACCCAGTACTTC.

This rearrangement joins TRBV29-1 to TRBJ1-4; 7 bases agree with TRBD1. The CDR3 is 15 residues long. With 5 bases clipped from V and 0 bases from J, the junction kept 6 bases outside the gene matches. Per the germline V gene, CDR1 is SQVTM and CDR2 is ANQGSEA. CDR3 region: CSVKQGFTTNEKLFF. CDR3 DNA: TGCAGCGTTAAACAGGGGTTCACAACTAATGAAAAACTGTTTTTT.

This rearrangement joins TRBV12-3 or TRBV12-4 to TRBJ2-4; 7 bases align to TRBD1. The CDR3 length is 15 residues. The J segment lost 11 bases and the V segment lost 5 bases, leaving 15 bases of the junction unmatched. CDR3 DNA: TGTGCCAGCAGTAAAGGAGGACAGGCCAAAATACTTCAGTACTTC. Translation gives CASSKGGQAKILQYF.